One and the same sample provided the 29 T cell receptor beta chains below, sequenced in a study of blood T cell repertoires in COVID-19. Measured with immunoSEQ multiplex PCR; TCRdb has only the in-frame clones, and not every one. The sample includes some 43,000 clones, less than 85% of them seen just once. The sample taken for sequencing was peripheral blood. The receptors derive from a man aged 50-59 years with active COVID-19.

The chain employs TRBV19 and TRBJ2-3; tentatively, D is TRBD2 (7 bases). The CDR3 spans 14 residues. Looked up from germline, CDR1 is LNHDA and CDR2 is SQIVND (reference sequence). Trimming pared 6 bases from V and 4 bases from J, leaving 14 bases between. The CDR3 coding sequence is TGTGCCAGTAGAGGAGGGGGGGCTTCAGATACGCAGTATTTT. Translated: CASRGGGASDTQYF.

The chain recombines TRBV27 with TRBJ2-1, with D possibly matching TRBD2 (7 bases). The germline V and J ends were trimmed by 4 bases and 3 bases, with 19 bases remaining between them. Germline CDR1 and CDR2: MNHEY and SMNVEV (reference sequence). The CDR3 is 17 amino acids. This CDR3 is CASSSSKGGVGYNEQFF. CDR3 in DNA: TGTGCCAGCAGTTCGTCAAAGGGGGGGGTCGGCTACAATGAGCAGTTCTTC.

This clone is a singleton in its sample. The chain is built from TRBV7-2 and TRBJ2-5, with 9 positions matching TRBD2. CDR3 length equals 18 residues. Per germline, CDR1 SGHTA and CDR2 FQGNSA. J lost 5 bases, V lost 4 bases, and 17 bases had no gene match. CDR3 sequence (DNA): TGTGCCAGCAGCTACCGCTCCGGAAGCGGGGGGCAGGGGGAGACCCAGTACTTC. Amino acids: CASSYRSGSGGQGETQYF.

The CDR3 coding sequence is TGTGCCATCAGCGCTTATAGCGAGAACACCGGGGAGCTGTTTTTT. Translation: CAISAYSENTGELFF. The chain employs TRBV10-3 and TRBJ2-2, with D perhaps matching TRBD2 (5 bases). Trimming stripped 6 bases from V and 1 base from J, with 12 bases between. Looked up from germline, CDR1 is ENHRY and CDR2 is SYGVKD. The CDR3 spans 15 residues.

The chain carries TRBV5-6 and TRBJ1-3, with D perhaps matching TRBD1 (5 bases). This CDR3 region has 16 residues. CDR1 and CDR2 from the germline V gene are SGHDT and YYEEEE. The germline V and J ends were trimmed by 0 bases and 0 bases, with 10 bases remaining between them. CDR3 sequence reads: CASSLGQIASGNTIYF. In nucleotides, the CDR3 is TGTGCCAGCAGCTTGGGACAGATAGCCTCTGGAAACACCATATATTTT.

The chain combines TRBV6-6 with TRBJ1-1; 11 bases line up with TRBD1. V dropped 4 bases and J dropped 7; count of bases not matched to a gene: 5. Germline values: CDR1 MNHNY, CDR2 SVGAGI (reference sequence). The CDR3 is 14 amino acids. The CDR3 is CASSSGQGAVEAFF. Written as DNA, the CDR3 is TGTGCCAGCAGTTCAGGACAGGGGGCTGTTGAAGCTTTCTTT.

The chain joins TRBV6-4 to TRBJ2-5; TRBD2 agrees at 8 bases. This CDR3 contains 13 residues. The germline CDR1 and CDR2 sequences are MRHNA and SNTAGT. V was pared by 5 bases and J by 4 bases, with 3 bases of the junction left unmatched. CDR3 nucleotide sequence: TGTGCCAGCAGTAGACGGGAGGGAGAGACCCAGTACTTC. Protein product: CASSRREGETQYF.

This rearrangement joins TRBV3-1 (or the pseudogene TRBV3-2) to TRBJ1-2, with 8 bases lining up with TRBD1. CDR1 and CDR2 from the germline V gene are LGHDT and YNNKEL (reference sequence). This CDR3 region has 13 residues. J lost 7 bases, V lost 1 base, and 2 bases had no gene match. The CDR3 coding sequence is TGTGCCAGCAGCCAAGGGACAGGGAGTGGCTACACCTTC. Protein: CASSQGTGSGYTF.

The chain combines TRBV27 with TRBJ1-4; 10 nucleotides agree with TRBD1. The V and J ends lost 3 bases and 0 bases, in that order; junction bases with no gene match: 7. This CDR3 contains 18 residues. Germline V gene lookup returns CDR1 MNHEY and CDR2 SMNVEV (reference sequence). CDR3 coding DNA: TGTGCCAGCAGTTTGTTGGGACAGGGGACGCCAACTAATGAAAAACTGTTTTTT. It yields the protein CASSLLGQGTPTNEKLFF.

CDR3 amino acids: CASRPGTGGPGNTIYF. The CDR3 nucleotides read TGTGCCAGCAGGCCCGGGACGGGAGGGCCTGGAAACACCATATATTTT. This chain connects TRBV27 to TRBJ1-3; possible D gene TRBD1, 5 bases. This CDR3 comprises 16 residues. Germline V lookup: CDR1 MNHEY, CDR2 SMNVEV (reference sequence). The V gene lost 6 bases and the J gene lost 2 bases, with 17 bases spanning the gap.

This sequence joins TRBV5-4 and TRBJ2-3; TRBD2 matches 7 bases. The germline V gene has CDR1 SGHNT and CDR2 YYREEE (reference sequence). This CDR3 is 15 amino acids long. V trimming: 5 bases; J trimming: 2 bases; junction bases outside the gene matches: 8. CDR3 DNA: TGTGCCAGCAGTTCTGAACGGGGGGTCACAGATACGCAGTATTTT. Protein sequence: CASSSERGVTDTQYF.

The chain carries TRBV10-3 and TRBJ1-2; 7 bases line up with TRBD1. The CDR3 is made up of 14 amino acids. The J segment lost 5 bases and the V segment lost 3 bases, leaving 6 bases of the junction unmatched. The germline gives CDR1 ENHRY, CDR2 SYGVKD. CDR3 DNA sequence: TGTGCCATCAGTGAACCGGGACAGAAGTATGGCTACACCTTC. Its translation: CAISEPGQKYGYTF.

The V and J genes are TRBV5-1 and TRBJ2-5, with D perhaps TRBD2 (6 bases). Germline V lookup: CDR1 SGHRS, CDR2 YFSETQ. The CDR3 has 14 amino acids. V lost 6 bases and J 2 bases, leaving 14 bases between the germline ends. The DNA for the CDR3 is TGCGCCAGCACCGCGGGCGGGGCTCAAGAGACCCAGTACTTC. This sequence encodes CASTAGGAQETQYF.

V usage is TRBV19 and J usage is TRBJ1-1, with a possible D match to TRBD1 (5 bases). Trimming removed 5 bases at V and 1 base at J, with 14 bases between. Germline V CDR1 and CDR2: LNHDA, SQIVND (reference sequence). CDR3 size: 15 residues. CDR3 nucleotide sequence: TGTGCCAGTAGTTGGGGCCAGCTGACGAACACTGAAGCTTTCTTT. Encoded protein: CASSWGQLTNTEAFF.

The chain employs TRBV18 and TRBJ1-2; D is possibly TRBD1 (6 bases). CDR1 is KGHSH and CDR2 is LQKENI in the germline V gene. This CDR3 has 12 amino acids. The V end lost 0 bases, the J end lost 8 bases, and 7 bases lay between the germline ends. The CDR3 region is CASSPPRGGYTF. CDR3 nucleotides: TGTGCCAGCTCACCACCTAGGGGGGGCTACACCTTC.

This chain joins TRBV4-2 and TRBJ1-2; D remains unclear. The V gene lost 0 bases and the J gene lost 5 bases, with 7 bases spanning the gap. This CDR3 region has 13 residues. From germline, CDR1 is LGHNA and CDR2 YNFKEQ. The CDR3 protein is CASSQDLEYGYTF. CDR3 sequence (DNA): TGTGCCAGCAGCCAAGATCTTGAGTATGGCTACACCTTC.

CDR3 nucleotides: TGTGCCAGCAGCCCCCTTTCCGGGGTCCAAGAGACCCAGTACTTC. This codes for CASSPLSGVQETQYF. The chain is built from TRBV9 and TRBJ2-5; tentative D call: TRBD2 (5 bases). The CDR3 has 15 amino acids. From germline, CDR1 is SGDLS and CDR2 YYNGEE. Trimming took 4 bases from V and 1 from J, leaving 14 bases between them.

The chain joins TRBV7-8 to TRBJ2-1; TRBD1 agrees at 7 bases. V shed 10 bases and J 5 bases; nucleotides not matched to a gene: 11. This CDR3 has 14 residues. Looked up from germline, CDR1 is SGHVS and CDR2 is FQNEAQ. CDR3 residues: CATNNPDRNNEQFF. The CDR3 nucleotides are TGTGCCACCAATAACCCGGACAGGAACAATGAGCAGTTCTTC.

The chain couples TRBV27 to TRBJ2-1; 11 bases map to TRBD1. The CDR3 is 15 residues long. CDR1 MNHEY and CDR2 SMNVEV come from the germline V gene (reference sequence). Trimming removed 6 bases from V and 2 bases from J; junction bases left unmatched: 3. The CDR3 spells CASSAGQGAYNEQFF. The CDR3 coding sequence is TGTGCCAGCAGCGCGGGACAGGGGGCCTACAATGAGCAGTTCTTC.

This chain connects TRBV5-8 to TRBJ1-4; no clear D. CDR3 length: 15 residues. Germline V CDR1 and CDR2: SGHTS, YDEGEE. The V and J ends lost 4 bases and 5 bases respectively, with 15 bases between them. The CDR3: CASSPDGLYNEKLFF. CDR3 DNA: TGTGCCAGCAGCCCAGACGGACTCTACAATGAAAAACTGTTTTTT.

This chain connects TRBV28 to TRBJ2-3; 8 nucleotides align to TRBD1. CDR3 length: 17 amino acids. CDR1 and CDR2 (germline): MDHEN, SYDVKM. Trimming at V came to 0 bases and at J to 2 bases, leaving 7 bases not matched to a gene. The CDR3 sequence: CASSLWGQATATDTQYF. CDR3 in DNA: TGTGCCAGCAGTTTATGGGGACAGGCGACGGCCACAGATACGCAGTATTTT.

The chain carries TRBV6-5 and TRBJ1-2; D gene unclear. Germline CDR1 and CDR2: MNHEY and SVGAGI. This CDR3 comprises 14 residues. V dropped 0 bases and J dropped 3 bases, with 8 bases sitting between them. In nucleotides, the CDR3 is TGTGCCAGCAGTTACTCGGCGGGATACTATGGCTACACCTTC. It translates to CASSYSAGYYGYTF.

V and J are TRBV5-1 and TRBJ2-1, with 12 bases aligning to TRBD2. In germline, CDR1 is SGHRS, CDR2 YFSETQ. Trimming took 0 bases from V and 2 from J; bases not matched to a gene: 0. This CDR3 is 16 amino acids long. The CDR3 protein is CASSLGLAGAYNEQFF. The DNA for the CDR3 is TGCGCCAGCAGCTTGGGACTAGCGGGGGCCTACAATGAGCAGTTCTTC.

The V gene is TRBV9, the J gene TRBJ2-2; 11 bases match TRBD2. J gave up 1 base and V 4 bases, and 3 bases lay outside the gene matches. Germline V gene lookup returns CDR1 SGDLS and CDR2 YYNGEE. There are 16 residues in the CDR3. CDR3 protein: CASSYLAGGNTGELFF. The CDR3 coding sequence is TGTGCCAGCAGCTACCTAGCGGGGGGGAACACCGGGGAGCTGTTTTTT.

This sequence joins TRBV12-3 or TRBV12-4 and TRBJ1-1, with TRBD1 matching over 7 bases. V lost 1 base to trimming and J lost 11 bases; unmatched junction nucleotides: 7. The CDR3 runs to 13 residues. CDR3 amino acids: CASSLGGGFVAFF. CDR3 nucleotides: TGTGCCAGCAGTTTAGGAGGGGGCTTCGTGGCTTTCTTT.

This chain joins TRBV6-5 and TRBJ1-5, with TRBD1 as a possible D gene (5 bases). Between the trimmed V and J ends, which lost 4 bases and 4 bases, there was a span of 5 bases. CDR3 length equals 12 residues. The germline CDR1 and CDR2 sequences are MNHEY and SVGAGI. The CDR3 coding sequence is TGTGCCAGCAGTTCAGGGAATCAGCCCCAGCATTTT. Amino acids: CASSSGNQPQHF.

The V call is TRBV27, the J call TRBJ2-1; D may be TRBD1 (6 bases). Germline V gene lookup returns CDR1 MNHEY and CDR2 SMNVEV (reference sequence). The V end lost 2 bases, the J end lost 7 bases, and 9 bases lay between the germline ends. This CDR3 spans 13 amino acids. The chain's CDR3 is CASSLNRANEQFF. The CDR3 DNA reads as TGTGCCAGCAGTTTAAACAGGGCGAATGAGCAGTTCTTC.

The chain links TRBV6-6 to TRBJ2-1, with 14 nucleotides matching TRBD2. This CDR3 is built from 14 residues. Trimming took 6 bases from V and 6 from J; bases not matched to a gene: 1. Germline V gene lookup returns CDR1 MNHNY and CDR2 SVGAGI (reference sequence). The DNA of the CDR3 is TGTGCCAGCAGCGGGACTAGCGGGGGCAATGAGCAGTTCTTC. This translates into CASSGTSGGNEQFF.

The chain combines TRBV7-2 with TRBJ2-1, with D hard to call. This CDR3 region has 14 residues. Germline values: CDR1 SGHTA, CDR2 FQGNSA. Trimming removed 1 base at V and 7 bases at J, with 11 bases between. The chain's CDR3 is CASSLGALDNEQFF. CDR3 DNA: TGTGCCAGCAGCTTAGGAGCGCTGGATAATGAGCAGTTCTTC.